These T cell receptor beta chains were read from a single sample in a study of vaccination and CD4 T cells after COVID-19. TCRdb ran MiXCR on the PCR reads and lists one entry per CDR3 protein. This sample carries around 10,000 distinct CDR3 sequences, 40% to 45% of them seen once, and the ten largest clones take roughly 30%. No antigens are known for them. Input material: CD4+ T cells from blood, cultured in vitro. The receptors here all came from a human donor who had recovered from COVID-19. Each CDR3 is given with its conserved first and last residue. A D gene is named only where the DNA matches it firmly. The size entry is marked missing in some rows and otherwise reads once, few, many or a size class.

TRBJ2-7	.	TRBV12-3/TRBV12-4	.	CASGPRASYEQYF	TGTGCCAGCGGCCCCCGGGCGTCGTACGAGCAGTACTTC
TRBJ1-6	.	TRBV6-1	.	CASSEERNSPLHF	TGTGCCAGCAGTGAGGAGAGGAATTCACCCCTCCACTTT
TRBJ2-5	.	TRBV2	TRBD2	CASRQTSGPPQETQYF	TGTGCCAGCAGACAGACTAGCGGGCCTCCCCAAGAGACCCAGTACTTC
TRBJ1-4	.	TRBV21-1	.	CASSKVWDRGYNEKLFF	TGTGCCAGCAGCAAGGTCTGGGACAGGGGGTATAATGAAAAACTGTTTTTT
TRBJ1-2	few	TRBV30	.	CAWSVLGRPGNGYTF	TGTGCCTGGAGTGTACTAGGGCGCCCCGGGAATGGCTACACCTTC
TRBJ2-2	.	TRBV25-1	.	CASSPVGRGAGELFF	TGTGCCAGCAGCCCCGTAGGAAGAGGAGCCGGGGAGCTGTTTTTT
TRBJ1-1	.	TRBV7-9	.	CASSSLGFEAFF	TGTGCCAGCAGCTCCCTAGGGTTTGAAGCTTTCTTT
TRBJ1-3	.	TRBV3-1	.	CASSQGLSGNTIYF	TGTGCCAGCAGCCAGGGCCTCTCTGGAAACACCATATATTTT
TRBJ2-3	.	TRBV5-4	.	CASSLANRETDTQYF	TGTGCCAGCAGCTTGGCTAACAGGGAAACAGATACGCAGTATTTT
TRBJ1-1	few	TRBV27	.	CASSLHRRAEAFF	TGTGCCAGCAGTCTCCACCGGAGGGCTGAAGCTTTCTTT
TRBJ1-4	few	TRBV6-1	TRBD1	CASSPQGAEEKLFF	TGTGCCAGCAGCCCGCAGGGGGCAGAAGAAAAACTGTTTTTT
TRBJ2-2	few	TRBV6-2/TRBV6-3	.	CASSYTTGGTGELFF	TGTGCCAGCAGTTACACGACAGGAGGGACCGGGGAGCTGTTTTTT
TRBJ2-3	.	TRBV7-2	.	CASSPGRGRGADTQYF	TGTGCCAGCAGCCCCGGGCGGGGGCGGGGAGCAGATACGCAGTATTTT
TRBJ1-1	medium-sized	TRBV2	.	CASSERRNTEAFF	TGTGCCAGCAGTGAACGTCGGAACACTGAAGCTTTCTTT
TRBJ2-5	few	TRBV11-3	TRBD2	CASSTTVTSGRIQETQYF	TGTGCCAGCAGCACGACGGTGACTAGCGGGAGGATCCAAGAGACCCAGTACTTC
TRBJ1-2	.	TRBV6-5	.	CASSYLPGFNYGYTF	TGTGCCAGCAGTTACTTGCCGGGCTTCAACTATGGCTACACCTTC
TRBJ1-1	.	TRBV3-1	.	CASSQDLGEERAFF	TGTGCCAGCAGCCAAGATCTTGGAGAGGAGAGAGCTTTCTTT
TRBJ1-3	.	TRBV7-9	.	CASSPDSSGNTIYF	TGTGCCAGCAGCCCGGACAGTTCGGGAAACACCATATATTTT
TRBJ2-3	.	TRBV11-2	TRBD2	CASSFLAGNRDTQYF	TGTGCCAGCAGCTTCCTAGCGGGTAACAGAGATACGCAGTATTTT
TRBJ2-2	few	TRBV6-1	.	CASRRTGTGPRELFF	TGTGCCAGCAGGAGAACCGGGACCGGCCCTAGGGAGCTGTTTTTT
TRBJ2-7	once	TRBV30	.	CAWSEALRGYEQYF	TGTGCCTGGAGCGAAGCCCTTAGAGGCTACGAGCAGTACTTC
TRBJ2-2	few	TRBV6-1	.	CASSLRAGELFF	TGTGCCAGCAGTCTCAGGGCCGGGGAGCTGTTTTTT
TRBJ2-7	.	TRBV20-1	.	CSARVPVSYEQYF	TGCAGTGCTAGAGTCCCGGTGAGCTACGAGCAGTACTTC
TRBJ2-3	.	TRBV24-1	TRBD2	CATSDTSGGSTDTQYF	TGTGCCACCAGTGACACTAGCGGGGGGAGCACAGATACGCAGTATTTT
TRBJ1-6	.	TRBV20-1	.	CSARDLTGNFNSPLHF	TGCAGTGCTAGGGATCTGACAGGCAACTTCAATTCACCCCTCCACTTT
TRBJ2-3	.	TRBV7-8	TRBD2	CASSRGGLRTDTQYF	TGTGCCAGCAGCCGCGGGGGTCTTCGCACAGATACGCAGTATTTT
TRBJ2-7	.	TRBV14	.	CASSRQGFYEQYF	TGTGCCAGCAGCCGTCAGGGTTTCTACGAGCAGTACTTC
TRBJ2-7	few	TRBV6-1	.	CASRREGNGYYYEQYF	TGTGCCAGCAGGAGGGAAGGGAATGGGTACTACTACGAGCAGTACTTC
TRBJ2-3	.	TRBV30	.	CAWSKRATGTDTQYF	TGTGCCTGGAGTAAGCGGGCGACTGGCACAGATACGCAGTATTTT
TRBJ2-5	.	TRBV7-2	TRBD2	CASSSRTSAQETQYF	TGTGCCAGCAGCTCCCGCACTAGCGCCCAAGAGACCCAGTACTTC
TRBJ1-1	.	TRBV18	.	CASSPNWDRSEAFF	TGTGCCAGCTCACCAAACTGGGATCGTTCTGAAGCTTTCTTT
TRBJ1-1	.	TRBV11-3	.	CASRRQQYDTEAFF	TGTGCCAGCAGGAGACAGCAGTATGACACTGAAGCTTTCTTT
TRBJ1-5	.	TRBV6-1	.	CASSQIDSNQPQHF	TGTGCCAGCAGCCAAATAGATAGCAATCAGCCCCAGCATTTT
TRBJ2-2	.	TRBV12-3/TRBV12-4	.	CASSFRAGSTGELFF	TGTGCCAGCAGTTTCCGCGCAGGGTCTACCGGGGAGCTGTTTTTT
TRBJ1-2	.	TRBV5-4	.	CASSPGTEHVYGYTF	TGTGCCAGCAGTCCCGGGACGGAACACGTCTATGGCTACACCTTC
TRBJ1-1	.	TRBV7-8	.	CASSLVSRNTEAFF	TGTGCCAGCAGCTTAGTATCCAGGAACACTGAAGCTTTCTTT
TRBJ2-3	.	TRBV27	.	CASSLGQGTGGTDTQYF	TGTGCCAGCAGTTTAGGACAGGGTACCGGGGGGACAGATACGCAGTATTTT
TRBJ2-4	once	TRBV20-1	.	CSATRDDIQYF	TGCAGTGCTACCCGGGACGACATTCAGTACTTC
TRBJ2-3	.	TRBV14	.	CASSQELGDTQYF	TGTGCCAGCAGCCAGGAGCTGGGGGATACGCAGTATTTT
TRBJ1-2	few	TRBV20-1	.	CSAPWGREGYGYTF	TGCAGTGCTCCCTGGGGCAGGGAGGGCTATGGCTACACCTTC
TRBJ2-2	few	TRBV11-3	.	CASSPPGAFTGELFF	TGTGCCAGCAGCCCCCCCGGGGCGTTCACCGGGGAGCTGTTTTTT